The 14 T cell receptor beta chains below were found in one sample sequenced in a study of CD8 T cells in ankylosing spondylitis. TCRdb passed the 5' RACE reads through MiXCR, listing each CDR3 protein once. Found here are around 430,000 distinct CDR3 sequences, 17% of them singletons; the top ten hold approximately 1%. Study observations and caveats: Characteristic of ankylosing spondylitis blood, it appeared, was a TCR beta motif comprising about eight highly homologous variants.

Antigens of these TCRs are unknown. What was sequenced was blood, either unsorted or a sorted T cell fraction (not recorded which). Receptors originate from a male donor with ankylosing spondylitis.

CDR3 amino acids: CSVAVSGAADGYTF. Here the CDR3 DNA reads TGCAGCGTAGCTGTCTCAGGGGCGGCGGATGGCTACACCTTC. The chain links TRBV29-1 to TRBJ1-2, with a possible D match to TRBD1 (6 bases). The CDR3 has 14 amino acids. Looked up from germline, CDR1 is SQVTM and CDR2 is ANQGSEA. V was clipped by 6 bases and J by 6 bases, with 20 bases between them.

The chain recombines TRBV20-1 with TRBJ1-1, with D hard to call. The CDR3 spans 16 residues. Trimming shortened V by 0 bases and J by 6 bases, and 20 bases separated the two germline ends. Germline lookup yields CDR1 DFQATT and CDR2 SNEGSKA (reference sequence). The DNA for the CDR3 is TGCAGTGCTAGAGATTGGGGAAAAGGGAGCGACGCTGAAGCTTTCTTT. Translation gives CSARDWGKGSDAEAFF.

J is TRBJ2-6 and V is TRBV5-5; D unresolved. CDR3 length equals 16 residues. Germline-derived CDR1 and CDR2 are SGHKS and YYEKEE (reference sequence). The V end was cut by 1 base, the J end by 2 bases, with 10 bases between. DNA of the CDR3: TGTGCCAGCAGCTTGAGGGCCGAGGCTGGGGCCAACGTCCTGACTTTC. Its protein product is CASSLRAEAGANVLTF.

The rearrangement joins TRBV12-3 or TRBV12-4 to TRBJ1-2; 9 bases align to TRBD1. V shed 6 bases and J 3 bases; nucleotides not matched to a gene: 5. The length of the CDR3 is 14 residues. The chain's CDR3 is CASRNRDRDYGYTF. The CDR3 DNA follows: TGTGCCAGCAGAAACAGGGACAGGGACTATGGCTACACCTTC.

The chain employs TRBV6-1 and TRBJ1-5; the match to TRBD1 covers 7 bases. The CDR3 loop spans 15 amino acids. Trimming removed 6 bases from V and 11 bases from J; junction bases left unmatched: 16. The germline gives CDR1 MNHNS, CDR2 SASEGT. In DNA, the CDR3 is TGTGCCAGCAGGCGGCTTGGGACAGTGGGAGAGACCCAGCATTTT. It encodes CASRRLGTVGETQHF.

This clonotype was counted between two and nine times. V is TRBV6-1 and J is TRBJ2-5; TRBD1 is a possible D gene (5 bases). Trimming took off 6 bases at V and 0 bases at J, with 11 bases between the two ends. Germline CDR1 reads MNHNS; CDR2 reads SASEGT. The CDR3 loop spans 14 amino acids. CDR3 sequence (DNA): TGTGCCAGCAGGCCTAGGGGTCACCAAGAGACCCAGTACTTC. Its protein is CASRPRGHQETQYF.

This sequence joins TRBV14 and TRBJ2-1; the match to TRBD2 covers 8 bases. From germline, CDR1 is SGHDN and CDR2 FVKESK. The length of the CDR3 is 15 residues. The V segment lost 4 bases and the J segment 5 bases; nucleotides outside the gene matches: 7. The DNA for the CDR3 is TGTGCCAGCAGCCTCGGGACTAGGGGTGACAATGAGCAGTTCTTC. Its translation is CASSLGTRGDNEQFF.

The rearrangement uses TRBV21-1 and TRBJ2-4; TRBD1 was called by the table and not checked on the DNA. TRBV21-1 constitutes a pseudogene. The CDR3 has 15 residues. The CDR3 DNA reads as TGTGCCAGCACCAGAGGCGGGGGACATATAAACATTCAGTACTTC. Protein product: CASTRGGGHINIQYF.

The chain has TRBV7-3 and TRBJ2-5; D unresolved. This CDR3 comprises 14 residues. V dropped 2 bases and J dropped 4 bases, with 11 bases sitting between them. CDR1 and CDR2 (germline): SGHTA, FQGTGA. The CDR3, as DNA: TGTGCCAGCAGCTTAGGGCCTCCGCCAGAGACCCAGTACTTC. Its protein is CASSLGPPPETQYF.

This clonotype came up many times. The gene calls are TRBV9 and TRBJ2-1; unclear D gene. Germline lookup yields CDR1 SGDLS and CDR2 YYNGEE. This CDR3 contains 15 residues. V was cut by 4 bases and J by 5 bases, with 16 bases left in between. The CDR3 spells CASSRAIRTDNEQFF. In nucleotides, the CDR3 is TGTGCCAGCAGCCGAGCCATCCGTACGGACAATGAGCAGTTCTTC. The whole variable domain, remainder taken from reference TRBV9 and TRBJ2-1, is DSGVTQTPKHLITATGQRVTLRCSPRSGDLSVYWYQQSLDQGLQFLIQYYNGEERAKGNILERFSAQQFPDLHSELNLSSLELGDSALYFCASSRAIRTDNEQFFGPGTRLTVL.

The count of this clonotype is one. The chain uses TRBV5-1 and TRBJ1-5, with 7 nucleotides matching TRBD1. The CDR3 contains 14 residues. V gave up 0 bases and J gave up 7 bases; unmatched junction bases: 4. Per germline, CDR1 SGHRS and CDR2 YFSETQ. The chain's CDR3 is CASSLEGGGQPQHF. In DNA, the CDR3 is TGCGCCAGCAGCTTGGAAGGGGGCGGACAGCCCCAGCATTTT.

The CDR3: CASSELGRTSNQPQHF. In nucleotides, the CDR3 is TGTGCCAGCAGTGAGCTTGGGCGGACTAGCAATCAGCCCCAGCATTTT. The chain recombines TRBV6-1 with TRBJ1-5; D gene uncertain. The CDR3 contains 16 residues. The germline V gene has CDR1 MNHNS and CDR2 SASEGT. With 3 bases removed from V and 0 bases from J, the gap between germline ends came to 12 bases.

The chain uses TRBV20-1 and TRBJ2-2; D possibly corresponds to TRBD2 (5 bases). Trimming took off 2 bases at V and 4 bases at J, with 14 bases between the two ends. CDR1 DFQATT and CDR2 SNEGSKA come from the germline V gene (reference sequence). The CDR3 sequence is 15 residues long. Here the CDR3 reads CSARPLGLTTGELFF. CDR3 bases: TGCAGTGCTAGACCCCTAGGACTCACCACCGGGGAGCTGTTTTTT.

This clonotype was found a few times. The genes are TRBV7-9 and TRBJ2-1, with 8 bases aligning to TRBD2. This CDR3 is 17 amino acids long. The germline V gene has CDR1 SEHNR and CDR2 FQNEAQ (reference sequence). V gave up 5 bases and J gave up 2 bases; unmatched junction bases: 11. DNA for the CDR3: TGTGCCAGCAGCCCCCGAGGGGCGGGGGGCCCCTACAATGAGCAGTTCTTC. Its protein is CASSPRGAGGPYNEQFF.